These 8 T cell receptor beta chains came from one sample sequenced in a study of blood T cells in healthy people across ages. A second PCR of 7 to 11 cycles used a sample-barcoded 5' primer and a J-beta primer mix. MiXCR was run by TCRdb on the 5' RACE reads, yielding one entry per CDR3 protein. The sample includes about 570,000 distinct CDR3 sequences, roughly a quarter of them seen just once. Sequencing was carried out using blood. These receptors were collected from a woman between 65 and 79 years old in good health.

This chain links TRBV2 with TRBJ2-1; no definite D call. Germline lookup yields CDR1 SNHLY and CDR2 FYNNEI. The V gene lost 4 bases and the J gene lost 0 bases, with 10 bases spanning the gap. The length of the CDR3 is 15 residues. CDR3 region: CASSAFKVSYNEQFF. As DNA, the CDR3 is TGTGCCAGCAGTGCCTTTAAGGTCTCCTACAATGAGCAGTTCTTC.

This clonotype was observed a few times. The chain is built from TRBV4-3 and TRBJ2-3; 7 bases are shared with TRBD1. The CDR3 spans 17 residues. With V trimmed by 0 bases and J by 2 bases, 8 bases remained unmatched. Looked up from germline, CDR1 is LGHNA and CDR2 is YSLEER. The CDR3 bases are TGCGCCAGCAGCCAAGATAGGGGGCTACTTCACACAGATACGCAGTATTTT. Protein: CASSQDRGLLHTDTQYF.

This clonotype occurred many times. V is TRBV7-2 and J is TRBJ1-2, with TRBD1 matching over 7 bases. The CDR3 has 14 amino acids. CDR1 SGHTA and CDR2 FQGNSA come from the germline V gene. The V gene end was trimmed by 3 bases and the J gene end by 2 bases; junction bases not matched to a gene: 3. For the CDR3, the DNA is TGTGCCAGCAGCTTGACAGGGAAAAACTATGGCTACACCTTC. Translation: CASSLTGKNYGYTF.

There are many counts of this clonotype. V is TRBV20-1 and J is TRBJ1-2, with D possibly being TRBD1 (6 bases). Looked up from germline, CDR1 is DFQATT and CDR2 is SNEGSKA (reference sequence). The CDR3 sequence is 14 residues long. V was clipped by 0 bases and J by 6 bases, with 14 bases between them. Written as DNA, the CDR3 is TGCAGTGCTAGAGACCGCAGCAGGGGACATGGCTACACCTTC. Its translation: CSARDRSRGHGYTF.

A note on this clonotype: Germline is not matched at one junction end, which may reflect a read error. The chain joins TRBV5-5 to TRBJ2-2, with D possibly being TRBD1 or TRBD2 (5 bases each). This CDR3 comprises 14 residues. Germline V CDR1 and CDR2: SGHKS, YYEKEE (reference sequence). In DNA form, the CDR3 reads TGTGTCAGCAGCTTGGGACCGTCCACCGGGGAGCTGTTTTTT. This codes for CVSSLGPSTGELFF.

This clonotype was counted only a few times. V usage is TRBV20-1 and J usage is TRBJ1-2; D is uncertain. The germline V gene encodes CDR1 DFQATT and CDR2 SNEGSKA (reference sequence). This CDR3 is 13 amino acids long. Trimming pared 5 bases from V and 4 bases from J, leaving 14 bases between. CDR3 DNA sequence: TGCAGTGCTGTCAACCAGCCTAGCTATGGCTACACCTTC. Amino acid sequence: CSAVNQPSYGYTF.

Turning to this clonotype: One end of the junction fails to match germline, which may point to a read error. J is TRBJ1-2 and V is TRBV4-3; unclear D gene. The CDR3 has 15 residues. Germline lookup yields CDR1 LGHNA and CDR2 YSLEER. Here the CDR3 reads CASNQDGSRHWGYTF. DNA for the CDR3: TGCGCCAGCAACCAAGATGGGAGCCGGCATTGGGGCTACACCTTC.

This clonotype has a handful of counts. V usage is TRBV7-2 and J usage is TRBJ2-4; TRBD1 aligns across 11 bases. V shed 4 bases, J shed 8 bases, and the junction held 4 bases outside the gene matches. CDR1 is SGHTA and CDR2 is FQGNSA in the germline V gene. The CDR3 consists of 14 residues. The CDR3 DNA reads TGTGCCAGCAGCTCCGGGACAGGGGGGCACATTCAGTACTTC. Amino acid sequence: CASSSGTGGHIQYF.